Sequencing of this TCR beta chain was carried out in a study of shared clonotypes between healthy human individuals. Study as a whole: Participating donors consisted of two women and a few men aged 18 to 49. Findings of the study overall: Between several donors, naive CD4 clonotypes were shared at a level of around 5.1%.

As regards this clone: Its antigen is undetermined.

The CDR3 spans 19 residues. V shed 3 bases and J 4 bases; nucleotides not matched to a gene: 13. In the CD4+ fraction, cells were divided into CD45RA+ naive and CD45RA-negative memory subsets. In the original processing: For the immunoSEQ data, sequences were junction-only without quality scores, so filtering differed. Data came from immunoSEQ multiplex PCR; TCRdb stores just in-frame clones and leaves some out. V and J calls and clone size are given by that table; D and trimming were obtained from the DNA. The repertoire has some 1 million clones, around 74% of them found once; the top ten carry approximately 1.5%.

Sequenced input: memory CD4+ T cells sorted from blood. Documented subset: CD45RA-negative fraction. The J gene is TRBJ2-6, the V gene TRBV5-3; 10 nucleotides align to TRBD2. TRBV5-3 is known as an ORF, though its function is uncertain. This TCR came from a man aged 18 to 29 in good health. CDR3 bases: TGTGCCAGAAGCTCCACTAAAAAGCGGGAGGGCCCGGGGGCCAACGTCCTGACTTTC. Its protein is CARSSTKKREGPGANVLTF.